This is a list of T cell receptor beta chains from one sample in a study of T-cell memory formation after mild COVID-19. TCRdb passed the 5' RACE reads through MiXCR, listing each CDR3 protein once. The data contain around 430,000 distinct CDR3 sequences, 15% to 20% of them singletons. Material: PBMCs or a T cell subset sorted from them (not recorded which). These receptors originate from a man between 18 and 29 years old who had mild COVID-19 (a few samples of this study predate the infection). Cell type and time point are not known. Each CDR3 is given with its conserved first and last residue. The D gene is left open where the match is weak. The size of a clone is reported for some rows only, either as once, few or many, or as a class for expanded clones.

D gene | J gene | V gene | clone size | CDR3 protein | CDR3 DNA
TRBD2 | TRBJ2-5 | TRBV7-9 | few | CASRTSGGETQYF | TGTGCCAGCAGGACTAGCGGGGGAGAGACCCAGTACTTC
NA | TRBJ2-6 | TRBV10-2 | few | CASKMVSGANVLTF | TGCGCCAGCAAAATGGTCTCTGGGGCCAACGTCCTGACTTTC
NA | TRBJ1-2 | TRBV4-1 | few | CASSQDPGAGGYTF | TGCGCCAGCAGCCAAGATCCGGGGGCGGGCGGCTACACCTTC
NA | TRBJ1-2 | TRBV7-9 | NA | CASSLEGVAVYGYTF | TGTGCCAGCAGCTTAGAGGGAGTGGCGGTCTATGGCTACACCTTC
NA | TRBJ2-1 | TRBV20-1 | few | CSASGRNNEQFF | TGCAGTGCTAGTGGACGTAACAATGAGCAGTTCTTC
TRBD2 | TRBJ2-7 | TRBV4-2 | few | CASSQGTSGAYEQYF | TGTGCCAGCAGCCAAGGGACTAGCGGTGCCTACGAGCAGTACTTC
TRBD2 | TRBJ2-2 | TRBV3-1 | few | CASSSGLAGAAGTGELFF | TGTGCCAGCAGCTCGGGACTAGCGGGGGCCGCGGGGACCGGGGAGCTGTTTTTT
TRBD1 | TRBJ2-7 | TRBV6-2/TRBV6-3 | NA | CASSSGQGPLEQYF | TGTGCCAGCAGTTCAGGACAGGGGCCTTTGGAGCAGTACTTC
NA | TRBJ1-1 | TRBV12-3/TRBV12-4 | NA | CASSTLDGLMNTEAFF | TGTGCCAGCAGTACCCTGGACGGGTTAATGAACACTGAAGCTTTCTTT
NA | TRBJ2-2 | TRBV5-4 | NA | CASRSTLGFSGELFF | TGTGCCAGCAGATCCACACTCGGGTTTTCCGGGGAGCTGTTTTTT
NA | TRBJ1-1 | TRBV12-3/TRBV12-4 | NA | CASSSTYLNTEAFF | TGTGCCAGCAGTTCGACCTACCTCAACACTGAAGCTTTCTTT
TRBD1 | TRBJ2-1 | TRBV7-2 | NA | CASRTDWWDRGYEQFF | TGTGCCAGCAGAACCGATTGGTGGGACAGGGGTTATGAGCAGTTCTTC
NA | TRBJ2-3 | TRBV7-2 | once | CASSTYSADTQYF | TGTGCCAGCAGCACCTACTCCGCAGATACGCAGTATTTT
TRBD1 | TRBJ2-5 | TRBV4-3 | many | CASSQGQYQETQYF | TGCGCCAGCAGCCAGGGACAGTACCAAGAGACCCAGTACTTC
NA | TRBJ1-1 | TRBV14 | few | CASSQTMNTEAFF | TGTGCCAGCAGCCAGACAATGAACACTGAAGCTTTCTTT
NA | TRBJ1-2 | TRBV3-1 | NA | CASSQDFQGRFYTF | TGTGCCAGCAGTCAGGACTTTCAAGGACGCTTCTACACCTTC
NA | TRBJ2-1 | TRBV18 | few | CASSRLGTGSYNEQFF | TGTGCCAGCTCACGGTTGGGGACTGGCTCCTACAATGAGCAGTTCTTC
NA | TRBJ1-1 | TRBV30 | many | CAWSVPGGRAFF | TGTGCCTGGAGTGTGCCGGGGGGCCGAGCTTTCTTT
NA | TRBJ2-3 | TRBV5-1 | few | CASSLGRGAEGTDTQYF | TGCGCCAGCAGCTTGGGCAGGGGTGCGGAGGGCACAGATACGCAGTATTTT
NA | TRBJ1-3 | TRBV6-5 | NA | CASRVPSGNTIYF | TGTGCCAGCAGGGTCCCCTCTGGAAACACCATATATTTT
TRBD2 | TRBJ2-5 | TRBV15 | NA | CATSSLLLAGLQETQYF | TGTGCCACCAGCAGCCTTCTACTAGCGGGGCTACAAGAGACCCAGTACTTC
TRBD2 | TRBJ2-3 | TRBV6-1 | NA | CTGGVYSMADTQYF | TGTACTGGGGGGGTTTACAGTATGGCAGATACGCAGTATTTT
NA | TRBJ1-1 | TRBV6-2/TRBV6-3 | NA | CARSLGPAFF | TGTGCCAGATCGTTGGGCCCGGCTTTCTTT
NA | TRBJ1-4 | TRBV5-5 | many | CASNLEATNEKLFF | TGTGCCAGCAACTTAGAAGCAACTAATGAAAAACTGTTTTTT
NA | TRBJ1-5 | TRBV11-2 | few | CASNYNHRAQKYSNQPQHF | TGTGCCAGCAACTACAACCACAGGGCTCAAAAGTATAGCAATCAGCCCCAGCATTTT
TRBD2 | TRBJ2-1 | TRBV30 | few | CAWSLAGGNNEQFF | TGTGCCTGGAGTTTAGCGGGGGGAAACAATGAGCAGTTCTTC
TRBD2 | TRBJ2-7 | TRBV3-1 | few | CASSQDTSAFYEQYF | TGTGCCAGCAGCCAAGATACTAGCGCGTTCTACGAGCAGTACTTC
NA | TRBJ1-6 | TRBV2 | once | CASSELSGNNSPLHF | TGTGCCAGCAGTGAGCTTTCGGGGAATAATTCACCCCTCCACTTT
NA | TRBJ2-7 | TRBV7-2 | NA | CASSSRSAGGEQYF | TGTGCCAGCAGCTCTCGTTCGGCCGGTGGCGAGCAGTACTTC
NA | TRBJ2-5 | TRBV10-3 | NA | CAISGDGETQYF | TGTGCCATCAGTGGAGACGGGGAGACCCAGTACTTC
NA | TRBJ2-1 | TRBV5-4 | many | CASSLHGAYEQFF | TGTGCCAGCAGCTTGCATGGGGCATATGAGCAGTTCTTC
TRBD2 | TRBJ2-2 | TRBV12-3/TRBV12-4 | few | CASSLHSGGNTGELFF | TGTGCCAGCAGTCTCCATTCGGGGGGGAACACCGGGGAGCTGTTTTTT
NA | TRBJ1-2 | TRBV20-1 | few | CSARDRRFYGYTF | TGCAGTGCTAGAGATAGGCGGTTCTATGGCTACACCTTC
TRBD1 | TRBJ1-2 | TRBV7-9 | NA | CASSWTGANYGYTF | TGTGCCAGCAGCTGGACAGGGGCAAACTATGGCTACACCTTC
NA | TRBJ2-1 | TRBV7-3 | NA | CASSLGGDDEQFF | TGTGCCAGCAGCTTGGGGGGAGATGATGAGCAGTTCTTC
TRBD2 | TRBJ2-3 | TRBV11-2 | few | CASKSGGPTDTQYF | TGTGCCAGCAAGAGCGGGGGTCCCACAGATACGCAGTATTTT
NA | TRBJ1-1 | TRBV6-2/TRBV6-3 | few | CASPRGTGHADTEAFF | TGTGCCAGCCCCCGGGGGACGGGTCATGCGGACACTGAAGCTTTCTTT
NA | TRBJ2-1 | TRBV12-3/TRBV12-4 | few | CASSLGLGQFF | TGTGCCAGCAGTTTAGGGCTGGGGCAGTTCTTC
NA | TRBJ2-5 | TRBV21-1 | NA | CASSKPRGGVQETQYF | TGTGCCAGCAGCAAACCGAGAGGGGGGGTCCAAGAGACCCAGTACTTC
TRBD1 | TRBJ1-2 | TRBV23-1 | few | CASSQPKKQGNYGYTF | TGCGCCAGCAGTCAACCGAAAAAACAGGGGAACTATGGCTACACCTTC
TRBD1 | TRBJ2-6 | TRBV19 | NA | CATTSRPGQGRAGANVLTF | TGTGCCACAACTAGCCGACCGGGACAGGGACGAGCTGGGGCCAACGTCCTGACTTTC
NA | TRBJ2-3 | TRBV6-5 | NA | CASSYGGSGTDTQYF | TGTGCCAGCAGTTACGGGGGTAGCGGCACAGATACGCAGTATTTT
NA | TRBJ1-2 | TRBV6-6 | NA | CASSYSRKGPGTVRYGYTF | TGTGCCAGCAGTTACTCGAGGAAGGGCCCCGGGACGGTACGCTATGGCTACACCTTC
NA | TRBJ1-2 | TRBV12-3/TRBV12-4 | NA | CASSLATGPYGYTF | TGTGCCAGCAGTTTAGCGACAGGCCCCTATGGCTACACCTTC
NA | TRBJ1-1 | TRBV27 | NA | CASSLYGSETEAFF | TGTGCCAGCAGTTTATATGGGTCCGAGACTGAAGCTTTCTTT
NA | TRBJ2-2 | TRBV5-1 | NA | CASSLEGGWDTGELFF | TGCGCCAGCAGCTTGGAAGGGGGTTGGGACACCGGGGAGCTGTTTTTT
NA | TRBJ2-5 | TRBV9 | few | CASSPGNRGGQETQYF | TGTGCCAGCAGCCCCGGGAACAGGGGGGGACAAGAGACCCAGTACTTC
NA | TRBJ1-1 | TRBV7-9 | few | CASSLGRVEAFF | TGTGCCAGCAGCCTCGGACGAGTAGAAGCTTTCTTT
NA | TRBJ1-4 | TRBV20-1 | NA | CSARNEKLFF | TGCAGTGCTAGGAACGAAAAACTGTTTTTT
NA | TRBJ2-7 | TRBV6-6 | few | CASGSPGVPYEQYF | TGTGCCAGCGGATCGCCGGGGGTCCCCTACGAGCAGTACTTC
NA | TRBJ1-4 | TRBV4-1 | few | CASSQDGLGTGLFF | TGCGCCAGCAGCCAAGATGGGTTGGGGACGGGGCTGTTTTTT
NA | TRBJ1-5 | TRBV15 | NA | CATSRDLRSSNQPQHF | TGTGCCACCAGCAGAGATCTTCGGTCTAGCAATCAGCCCCAGCATTTT
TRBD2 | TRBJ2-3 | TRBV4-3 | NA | CASSRTERGITDTQYF | TGCGCCAGCAGCCGTACCGAGCGGGGCATCACAGATACGCAGTATTTT
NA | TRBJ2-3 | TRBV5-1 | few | CASSLSSVRDTQYF | TGCGCCAGCAGCTTGTCTTCAGTTCGGGATACGCAGTATTTT
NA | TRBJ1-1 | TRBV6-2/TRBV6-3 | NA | CASTSGSSVTEAFF | TGTGCCAGCACATCAGGGAGCTCGGTCACTGAAGCTTTCTTT
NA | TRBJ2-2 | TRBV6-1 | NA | CASSEMGQGGGELFF | TGTGCCAGCAGTGAAATGGGGCAGGGCGGCGGGGAGCTGTTTTTT
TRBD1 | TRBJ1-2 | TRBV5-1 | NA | CASGMGQGVDGYTF | TGCGCCAGCGGAATGGGACAGGGGGTGGATGGCTACACCTTC